Listed here are 9 T cell receptor beta chains from one sample, sequenced in a study of regulatory T cells in long-lasting Graves disease. The time point: persistent/refractory GD, antithyroid drugs over 5 years with positive TRAb. Isolated PBMC RNA provided the starting material for the TCR library. The TCR beta library used iRepertoire HTBI primers with Arm-PCR amplification of CDR3. TCRdb reprocessed the multiplex PCR reads with MiXCR, giving one entry per CDR3 protein. Seen here are a few hundred thousand distinct CDR3 sequences, about a quarter observed once, and the top ten hold approximately 26%. Sequenced here: peripheral blood mononuclear cells (PBMCs), sampled when the disease was refractory, from a patient treated with antithyroid drugs. The receptor set was obtained from a female donor with Graves disease.

This clonotype was counted many times. CDR3 DNA sequence: TGCAGTGCCCCGGGACTAGACAATTACGAGCAGTACTTC. It yields the protein CSAPGLDNYEQYF. The V call is TRBV20-1, the J call TRBJ2-7; 8 nucleotides align to TRBD2. V lost 6 bases to trimming and J lost 4 bases; unmatched junction nucleotides: 8. The length of the CDR3 is 13 residues. Germline V gene sequence: CDR1 DFQATT, CDR2 SNEGSKA (reference sequence).

The CDR3 coding sequence is TGTGCCAGCACCGGGGGGTCTGGGGCCAACGTCCTGACTTTC. Protein product: CASTGGSGANVLTF. The V call is TRBV27, the J call TRBJ2-6, with 7 positions matching TRBD2. The trim removed 7 bases at V and 1 base at J, leaving 1 base unmatched. Germline V gene data show CDR1 as MNHEY and CDR2 as SMNVEV (reference sequence). This CDR3 has 14 residues.

This clonotype turned up a few times. The rearrangement links TRBV9 to TRBJ2-1; TRBD1 matches 7 bases. Germline values: CDR1 SGDLS, CDR2 YYNGEE. This CDR3 comprises 13 residues. Trimming cost V 4 bases and J 7 bases; bases outside gene matches: 5. CDR3 residues: CASSFTGVNEQFF. CDR3 DNA sequence: TGTGCCAGCAGCTTTACAGGGGTAAATGAGCAGTTCTTC.

The V and J genes are TRBV7-2 and TRBJ2-5; TRBD1 matches 9 bases. V gave up 6 bases and J gave up 2 bases; unmatched junction bases: 10. This CDR3 spans 16 amino acids. CDR1 is SGHTA and CDR2 is FQGNSA in the germline V gene. The chain's CDR3 is CASRRSRGQGQETQYF. DNA for the CDR3: TGTGCCAGCAGGCGCAGTAGGGGACAGGGTCAAGAGACCCAGTACTTC.

The CDR3 DNA reads TGTGCCACCAGTGATAGAACGGGACAGGGGACCTACGAGCAGTACTTC. Protein sequence: CATSDRTGQGTYEQYF. The chain is built from TRBV24-1 and TRBJ2-7; TRBD1 matches 10 bases. V was pared by 3 bases and J by 2 bases, with 6 bases of the junction left unmatched. The CDR3 covers 16 residues. Per germline, CDR1 KGHDR and CDR2 SFDVKD.

V gene TRBV10-2 combines with J gene TRBJ2-1; TRBD2 matches 7 bases. The CDR3 length is 15 residues. Trimming removed 5 bases from V and 5 bases from J; junction bases left unmatched: 9. CDR1 WSHSY and CDR2 SAAADI come from the germline V gene. CDR3 amino acids: CASSLGLIDHNEQFF. The CDR3 region has the DNA TGCGCCAGCAGTTTGGGACTAATCGACCACAATGAGCAGTTCTTC.

V gene TRBV20-1 combines with J gene TRBJ1-5; no firm D call. Trimming pared 1 base from V and 4 bases from J, leaving 8 bases between. Germline assignment: CDR1 DFQATT and CDR2 SNEGSKA (reference sequence). The CDR3 loop spans 13 amino acids. The CDR3 sequence: CSARVGQNQPQHF. The CDR3 DNA is TGCAGTGCTAGAGTAGGGCAAAATCAGCCCCAGCATTTT.

About this clonotype: At one end, the junction sequence differs from germline, possibly due to a read error. This chain connects TRBV20-1 to TRBJ1-1, with D possibly being TRBD1 (5 bases). The CDR3 length is 17 residues. Germline V lookup: CDR1 DFQATT, CDR2 SNEGSKA (reference sequence). CDR3 nucleotides: TGCAGTGCCAAAGGGCGGGACTTAGGTCAGGCGAACACTAAAGCTTTCTTT. It specifies CSAKGRDLGQANTKAFF.

The chain joins TRBV29-1 to TRBJ2-3; 8 bases are shared with TRBD1. Germline CDR1 reads SQVTM; CDR2 reads ANQGSEA. V trimming: 6 bases; J trimming: 2 bases; junction bases outside the gene matches: 10. The CDR3 is made up of 15 amino acids. Here the CDR3 reads CSVAKGQGPTDTQYF. CDR3 in DNA: TGCAGCGTAGCGAAAGGACAGGGACCCACAGATACGCAGTATTTT.